The 32 T cell receptor beta chains listed next were all sequenced from one sample in a study of patients and donors after allogeneic stem cell transplantation. MiXCR, applied by TCRdb to the RT-PCR reads, yields one record per CDR3 protein. Among approximately 140,000 distinct CDR3 sequences, about two fifths were seen once, and the ten largest hold approximately 50%. The sample consisted of blood, either unsorted or a sorted T cell fraction (not recorded which). The receptors come from a human donor who was either an allogeneic HSCT recipient or a stem cell or donor lymphocyte infusion donor (not recorded which). It is not recorded whose cells these are; they may come from a transplant donor.

There are a few counts of this clonotype. This rearrangement joins TRBV9 to TRBJ1-2, with unresolved D. This CDR3 has 12 amino acids. V lost 4 bases, J lost 7 bases, and 11 bases lay in between. CDR1 and CDR2 from the germline V gene are SGDLS and YYNGEE. This chain's CDR3 is CASSPGGLGYTF. CDR3 DNA sequence: TGTGCCAGCAGCCCTGGAGGGCTTGGCTACACCTTC.

V and J are TRBV6-2 or TRBV6-3 and TRBJ1-5, with D perhaps TRBD1 (6 bases). V shed 6 bases and J shed 6 bases, with 18 bases lying between them. The CDR3 spans 15 residues. The germline CDR1 and CDR2 sequences are MNHEY and SVGEGT. The CDR3 nucleotides read TGTGCCAGCAGCCTTCGGGGGGCCTGGGGTCAGCCCCAGCATTTT. Amino acid sequence: CASSLRGAWGQPQHF.

This clonotype was counted a few times. The V call is TRBV12-3 or TRBV12-4, the J call TRBJ1-1, with D perhaps TRBD1 (5 bases). The CDR3 sequence is 14 residues long. V lost 8 bases, J lost 5 bases, and 18 bases lay in between. As DNA, the CDR3 is TGTGCCAGCGGGACTCGGGGGGTGGGGACTGAAGCTTTCTTT. Translation: CASGTRGVGTEAFF.

The genes are TRBV5-1 and TRBJ2-3; TRBD2 matches at 12 bases. V gave up 4 bases and J gave up 2 bases; unmatched junction bases: 8. The CDR3 has 17 amino acids. CDR1 and CDR2 (germline): SGHRS, YFSETQ. The CDR3 here is CASSGLPSGGATDTQYF. CDR3 nucleotide sequence: TGCGCCAGCAGCGGACTTCCTAGCGGGGGGGCCACAGATACGCAGTATTTT.

The chain employs TRBV4-1 and TRBJ2-7; the D gene is possibly TRBD1 (6 bases). Per the germline V gene, CDR1 is MGHRA and CDR2 is YSYEKL. Trimming removed 2 bases from V and 6 bases from J, with 14 bases in between. The CDR3 covers 14 residues. CDR3: CASSQRQLQGEQYF. The DNA of the CDR3 is TGCGCCAGCAGCCAAAGACAATTACAGGGCGAGCAGTACTTC.

The chain couples TRBV7-9 to TRBJ1-1; D may be TRBD1 (6 bases). CDR3 size: 17 residues. V was cut by 5 bases and J by 0 bases, with 19 bases left in between. Germline V lookup: CDR1 SEHNR, CDR2 FQNEAQ (reference sequence). Here the CDR3 reads CASSLSRGPRMNTEAFF. In DNA form, the CDR3 reads TGTGCCAGCAGCCTCTCGCGGGGGCCTAGAATGAACACTGAAGCTTTCTTT. Supplemented by reference TRBV7-9 and TRBJ1-1, the full variable domain reads DTGVSQNPRHKITKRGQNVTFRCDPISEHNRLYWYRQTLGQGPEFLTYFQNEAQLEKSRLLSDRFSAERPKGSFSTLEIQRTEQGDSAMYLCASSLSRGPRMNTEAFFGQGTRLTVV.

The rearrangement links TRBV5-1 to TRBJ2-1; D unresolved. Trimming shortened V by 3 bases and J by 1 base, and 14 bases separated the two germline ends. The length of the CDR3 is 16 residues. Germline CDR1 SGHRS, CDR2 YFSETQ. The CDR3 is CASSSPRAESYNEQFF. The CDR3 DNA follows: TGCGCCAGCAGCTCCCCTCGGGCGGAATCCTACAATGAGCAGTTCTTC.

This clonotype was counted a few times. The V and J genes are TRBV30 and TRBJ1-1, with a weak D call TRBD1 (5 bases). The CDR3 sequence is 12 residues long. CDR1 is GTSNPN and CDR2 is SVGIG in the germline V gene (reference sequence). The V end was cut by 5 bases, the J end by 4 bases, with 11 bases between. CDR3 amino acids: CAWLGVRTEAFF. The CDR3 DNA reads TGTGCCTGGCTGGGGGTCCGCACTGAAGCTTTCTTT.

This clonotype showed up just once. This chain connects TRBV4-3 to TRBJ2-7, with 10 positions matching TRBD1. CDR1 and CDR2 from the germline V gene are LGHNA and YSLEER. V shed 3 bases, J shed 4 bases, and the junction held 3 bases outside the gene matches. CDR3 size: 14 residues. This CDR3 is CASSQGQGWYEQYF. The CDR3 bases are TGCGCCAGCAGCCAGGGACAGGGGTGGTACGAGCAGTACTTC.

The V call is TRBV25-1, the J call TRBJ1-4, with TRBD1 as a possible D gene (5 bases). The CDR3 runs to 15 residues. Trimming took 1 base from V and 1 from J, leaving 7 bases between them. Germline CDR1 reads MGHDK; CDR2 reads SYGVNS. The CDR3 DNA sequence: TGTGCCAGCAGTGAATGGGGGGGAACTAATGAAAAACTGTTTTTT. Translated, it gives CASSEWGGTNEKLFF. Full variable domain (missing parts from reference TRBV25-1 and TRBJ1-4): EADIYQTPRYLVIGTGKKITLECSQTMGHDKMYWYQQDPGMELHLIHYSYGVNSTEKGDLSSESTVSRIRTEHFPLTLESARPSHTSQYLCASSEWGGTNEKLFFGSGTQLSVL.

CDR3 in amino acids: CASSAGQLTSQHF. Written as DNA, the CDR3 is TGTGCCAGCAGCGCGGGACAGCTAACGTCCCAGCATTTT. The rearrangement joins TRBV6-5 to TRBJ1-5; 7 bases align to TRBD1. The length of the CDR3 is 13 residues. The ends lost 6 bases at V and 11 bases at J; junction bases unmatched: 10. Germline CDR1 reads MNHEY; CDR2 reads SVGAGI.

This clonotype turned up a few times. The chain is built from TRBV29-1 and TRBJ1-3, with D possibly matching TRBD1 (6 bases). V was pared by 7 bases and J by 0 bases, with 13 bases between. CDR1 SQVTM and CDR2 ANQGSEA come from the germline V gene. This CDR3 is built from 14 residues. Here the CDR3 DNA reads TGCAGCGCCCGACAGGCCCACTCTGGAAACACCATATATTTT. It specifies CSARQAHSGNTIYF. Together with reference TRBV29-1 and TRBJ1-3, the CDR3 gives the full variable domain: SAVISQKPSRDICQRGTSLTIQCQVDSQVTMMFWYRQQPGQSLTLIATANQGSEATYESGFVIDKFPISRPNLTFSTLTVSNMSPEDSSIYLCSARQAHSGNTIYFGEGSWLTVV.

This clonotype was detected a few times. The chain joins TRBV20-1 to TRBJ1-2, with D unclear. There are 12 residues in the CDR3. Trimming stripped 6 bases from V and 4 bases from J, with 12 bases between. Germline CDR1 DFQATT, CDR2 SNEGSKA (reference sequence). CDR3 sequence reads: CSAVSEGYGYTF. The DNA of the CDR3 is TGCAGTGCAGTGTCAGAGGGCTATGGCTACACCTTC.

This clonotype has only a few counts. The V gene is TRBV12-3 or TRBV12-4, the J gene TRBJ2-5; the D is unclear. Trimming pared 3 bases from V and 5 bases from J, leaving 13 bases between. The CDR3 is 14 amino acids. The DNA of the CDR3 is TGTGCCAGCAGTTTCCCGACACCCCAGGAGACCCAGTACTTC. Protein product: CASSFPTPQETQYF.

The chain recombines TRBV15 with TRBJ1-1; the D gene is possibly TRBD1 (5 bases). This CDR3 contains 17 residues. The V end was cut by 0 bases, the J end by 11 bases, with 25 bases between. The germline gives CDR1 LNHNV, CDR2 YYDKDF (reference sequence). The CDR3 nucleotides are TGTGCCACCAGCAGAGACACTCCGAGGGGAGGAGATTTTTGTGCTTTCTTT. This sequence encodes CATSRDTPRGGDFCAFF. The whole variable domain, filled in from reference TRBV15 and TRBJ1-1, reads DAMVIQNPRYQVTQFGKPVTLSCSQTLNHNVMYWYQQKSSQAPKLLFHYYDKDFNNEADTPDNFQSRRPNTSFCFLDIRSPGLGDTAMYLCATSRDTPRGGDFCAFFGQGTRLTVV.

In this sample, this clonotype turned up a few times. The chain links TRBV10-3 to TRBJ1-6; TRBD1 matches at 8 bases. The CDR3 has 17 residues. Trimming cost V 10 bases and J 0 bases; bases outside gene matches: 11. Germline loops: CDR1 ENHRY, CDR2 SYGVKD. The CDR3 DNA reads as TGTGCCACCGACCCGACAGGGGACAGCTCCTATAATTCACCCCTCCACTTT. Encoded protein: CATDPTGDSSYNSPLHF.

This chain connects TRBV13 to TRBJ1-6; D remains unclear. The CDR3 sequence is 17 residues long. Looked up from germline, CDR1 is PRHDT and CDR2 is FYEKMQ (reference sequence). Deletions cut 4 bases from V and 5 bases from J, with 18 bases between. CDR3 coding DNA: TGTGCCAGCAGCTCCTTGGCTCATAAAAAGGATAATTCACCCCTCCACTTT. This translates into CASSSLAHKKDNSPLHF. The complete variable domain, with remaining parts taken from reference TRBV13 and TRBJ1-6, reads AAGVIQSPRHLIKEKRETATLKCYPIPRHDTVYWYQQGPGQDPQFLISFYEKMQSDKGSIPDRFSAQQFSDYHSELNMSSLELGDSALYFCASSSLAHKKDNSPLHFGNGTRLTVT.

This clonotype was recorded a few times. The rearrangement joins TRBV6-5 to TRBJ2-1; tentative D call: TRBD2 (6 bases). Trimming took 6 bases from V and 2 from J, leaving 20 bases between them. CDR3 length: 17 amino acids. CDR1 is MNHEY, CDR2 SVGAGI, per germline. The CDR3 DNA follows: TGTGCCAGCAGCCCCTCAGAGGTGGGGGGTACCTACAATGAGCAGTTCTTC. Amino acid sequence: CASSPSEVGGTYNEQFF.

DNA of the CDR3: TGTGCCAGTAGTATAGTGGACACGCTCCAACCGAATAATGAAAAACTGTTTTTT. Its translation is CASSIVDTLQPNNEKLFF. V gene TRBV19 combines with J gene TRBJ1-4; the D gene is possibly TRBD1 (5 bases). Germline V gives CDR1 LNHDA, CDR2 SQIVND (reference sequence). This CDR3 is built from 18 residues. Trimming pared 1 base from V and 4 bases from J, leaving 19 bases between.

This clonotype showed up just once. V gene TRBV12-3 or TRBV12-4 combines with J gene TRBJ2-2, with TRBD2 matching over 10 bases. This CDR3 region has 17 residues. Germline trimming cut 4 bases from V and 7 bases from J; bases unmatched to any gene: 12. CDR3 DNA sequence: TGTGCCAGCAGTTCCCCAGCGGGGGGGAAAATAAGCGGGGAGCTGTTTTTT. Protein: CASSSPAGGKISGELFF.

J is TRBJ1-2 and V is TRBV5-1; D uncertain. The CDR3 loop spans 14 amino acids. V was trimmed by 0 bases and J by 0 bases, leaving 6 bases between them. Germline CDR1 SGHRS, CDR2 YFSETQ. For the CDR3, the DNA is TGCGCCAGCAGCTTGGACACCGCTAACTATGGCTACACCTTC. This translates into CASSLDTANYGYTF.

This clonotype was counted between two and nine times. The rearrangement uses TRBV12-3 or TRBV12-4 and TRBJ2-3; TRBD2 is a possible D gene (6 bases). V was shortened by 5 bases and J by 2 bases, with 11 bases between the two germline ends. CDR3 length: 14 amino acids. The CDR3 reads CASSPGLYTDTQYF. The CDR3 coding sequence is TGTGCCAGCAGTCCGGGACTGTACACAGATACGCAGTATTTT.

The V call is TRBV12-3 or TRBV12-4, the J call TRBJ2-1; 15 bases line up with TRBD2. There are 15 residues in the CDR3. V shed 3 bases, J shed 9 bases, and the junction held 3 bases outside the gene matches. For the CDR3, the DNA is TGTGCCAGCAGTTTGGGACTAGCGGGGGGACCTGAGCAGTTCTTC. Protein sequence: CASSLGLAGGPEQFF.

The chain has TRBV10-3 and TRBJ1-2; no reliable D call. CDR3 length: 12 residues. From germline, CDR1 is ENHRY and CDR2 SYGVKD. V was clipped by 4 bases and J by 6 bases, with 9 bases between them. CDR3 coding DNA: TGTGCCATCAGTGTATGGAGGGATGGCTACACCTTC. Residues: CAISVWRDGYTF.

The chain uses TRBV6-5 and TRBJ2-2; 12 bases match TRBD2. V lost 6 bases to trimming and J lost 3 bases; unmatched junction nucleotides: 5. Germline assignment: CDR1 MNHEY and CDR2 SVGAGI. This CDR3 contains 16 residues. The CDR3: CASRLAGGPHTGELFF. In nucleotides, the CDR3 is TGTGCCAGCAGGCTAGCGGGGGGGCCACACACCGGGGAGCTGTTTTTT.

CDR3 loop: CASSLDGAEAFF. The CDR3 DNA reads TGTGCCAGCAGCTTAGACGGGGCTGAAGCTTTCTTT. This chain joins TRBV7-6 and TRBJ1-1; D uncertain. The CDR3 loop spans 12 amino acids. Germline CDR1 reads SGHVS; CDR2 reads FNYEAQ. V shed 1 base and J shed 6 bases, with 6 bases lying between them.

CDR3 bases: TGTGCCAGCAGTTTACCCTGGAGGCCCCATACGCAGTATTTT. Translating gives CASSLPWRPHTQYF. The chain combines TRBV28 with TRBJ2-3; maybe TRBD2 (5 bases). V lost 2 bases to trimming and J lost 7 bases, with 13 bases between them. From germline, CDR1 is MDHEN and CDR2 SYDVKM. The CDR3 runs 14 residues.

Details on this clonotype: Since the CDR3 does not end with the conserved phenylalanine or tryptophan, this likely comes from a read error. The chain is built from TRBV7-2 and TRBJ1-2; tentative D call: TRBD1 (6 bases). The CDR3 loop spans 15 amino acids. V was trimmed by 0 bases and J by 4 bases, leaving 12 bases between them. Germline V gene sequence: CDR1 SGHTA, CDR2 FQGNSA. The CDR3 reads CASSLAAGASYGYTS. The CDR3 coding sequence is TGTGCCAGCAGCTTAGCGGCGGGGGCGTCCTATGGCTACACCTCC.

This clonotype was seen a few times. This chain joins TRBV6-2 or TRBV6-3 and TRBJ1-1, with D perhaps TRBD1 (5 bases). Looked up from germline, CDR1 is MNHEY and CDR2 is SVGEGT. The V gene lost 7 bases and the J gene lost 2 bases, with 14 bases spanning the gap. CDR3 length: 14 residues. The chain's CDR3 is CASTPGGSNTEAFF. For the CDR3, the DNA is TGTGCCAGCACCCCCGGGGGATCAAACACTGAAGCTTTCTTT.

The chain joins TRBV30 to TRBJ1-4, with unresolved D. Trimming left V 2 bases short and J 6 bases short, with 4 bases between. The CDR3 is made up of 11 amino acids. Germline V gene data show CDR1 as GTSNPN and CDR2 as SVGIG (reference sequence). The CDR3, as DNA: TGTGCCTGGAGTCTTGATGAAAAACTGTTTTTT. Translated, it gives CAWSLDEKLFF.

This clonotype has more than one count but fewer than ten. In nucleotides, the CDR3 is TGTGCCAGCAGCTCCCCTGGTCAGCCCCAGCATTTT. Its protein is CASSSPGQPQHF. The gene calls are TRBV7-2 and TRBJ1-5; D gene ambiguous. The CDR3 extends over 12 amino acids. Germline V lookup: CDR1 SGHTA, CDR2 FQGNSA. Trimming removed 4 bases from V and 6 bases from J, with 7 bases in between. Supplemented by reference TRBV7-2 and TRBJ1-5, the full variable domain reads GAGVSQSPSNKVTEKGKDVELRCDPISGHTALYWYRQSLGQGLEFLIYFQGNSAPDKSGLPSDRFSAERTGGSVSTLTIQRTQQEDSAVYLCASSSPGQPQHFGDGTRLSIL.

The chain employs TRBV9 and TRBJ1-5, with D hard to call. The CDR3 has 16 amino acids. Germline CDR1 reads SGDLS; CDR2 reads YYNGEE. Trimming took 0 bases from V and 3 from J, leaving 13 bases between them. CDR3 DNA sequence: TGTGCCAGCAGCGTAGGTCTGGGAATGGACAATCAGCCCCAGCATTTT. It is translated as CASSVGLGMDNQPQHF. The full variable domain, its missing parts supplied by reference TRBV9 and TRBJ1-5, is DSGVTQTPKHLITATGQRVTLRCSPRSGDLSVYWYQQSLDQGLQFLIQYYNGEERAKGNILERFSAQQFPDLHSELNLSSLELGDSALYFCASSVGLGMDNQPQHFGDGTRLSIL.